This is a list of T cell receptor beta chains from one sample in a study of breast tumors, draining lymph nodes, adjacent tissues. One entry per CDR3 protein, called by TCRdb with MiXCR from the multiplex PCR reads. This sample has tens of thousands of distinct CDR3 sequences, with 60% to 75% found just once. Sequences were obtained from tumor-adjacent breast tissue. The source of these receptors is a female donor with breast cancer. Some clones in this sample may be carry-over from other donors' samples. The CDR3 runs from the conserved cysteine through the conserved F or W. A D gene is named only where the DNA matches it firmly. Part of the rows lack a size; the others show once, few, many or a class for expanded clones.

clone_size	j_call	d_call	v_call	cdr3_nt	cdr3_aa
-	TRBJ2-7	TRBD2	TRBV11-3	TGTGCCAGCAGTCCGGGACTAGTGTACGAGCAGTACTTC	CASSPGLVYEQYF
medium-sized	TRBJ2-1	TRBD1	TRBV12-3/TRBV12-4	TGTGCCAGCAGTTTTCGGACAGGGGGAGTTGAGCAGTTCTTC	CASSFRTGGVEQFF
-	TRBJ2-5	TRBD1	TRBV9	TGTGCCAGCAGCCCGGACAGGGCAGAGACCCAGTACTTC	CASSPDRAETQYF
-	TRBJ2-7	-	TRBV2	TGTGCCAGCAGTGGGGCTAGCTATTCCTACGAGCAGTACTTC	CASSGASYSYEQYF
-	TRBJ2-7	-	TRBV6-5	TGTGCCAGCAGTCAGGCCCCTCCAATGGACAGCTCCTACGAGCAGTACTTC	CASSQAPPMDSSYEQYF
-	TRBJ2-7	-	TRBV10-3	TGTGCCATCAGTGACAGCCGCCCCTCCGCCTACGAGCAGTACTTC	CAISDSRPSAYEQYF
-	TRBJ1-5	-	TRBV28	TGTGCCAGCAGTCTCCTCTCGGGGGGGTGGTATAGCAATCAGCCCCAGCATTTT	CASSLLSGGWYSNQPQHF
-	TRBJ2-3	TRBD2	TRBV7-2	TGTGCCAGCAGCTTTAGGGAGGGTACGCAGTATTTT	CASSFREGTQYF
once	TRBJ2-3	-	TRBV10-3	TGTGCCACTCGAGGTCAGGGCTCCACAGATACGCAGTATTTT	CATRGQGSTDTQYF
-	TRBJ2-1	-	TRBV5-4	TGTGCCAGCAGCTTGGGTCGGGGCCCATACAATGAGCAGTTCTTC	CASSLGRGPYNEQFF
-	TRBJ2-1	TRBD2	TRBV5-1	TGCGCCAGCAGCCCGGGACTAGCGGGAGTGGATGAGCAGTTCTTC	CASSPGLAGVDEQFF
few	TRBJ1-5	-	TRBV5-1	TGCGCCAGCAGCGACCCGGGACCCACCAAATATAGCAATCAGCCCCAGCATTTT	CASSDPGPTKYSNQPQHF
-	TRBJ2-1	TRBD1	TRBV4-1	TGCGCCAGCAGCTCCGGGACAGGGGATTTCTTC	CASSSGTGDFF
-	TRBJ2-1	TRBD1	TRBV7-9	TGTGCCAGCAGCCTCCGGTGGGGACAGGGGTCGGTTATACAGTTCTTC	CASSLRWGQGSVIQFF
-	TRBJ2-7	TRBD2	TRBV10-1	TGCGCCAGCACAGTATCGGGGAGGGCCCGGTACGAGCAGTACTTC	CASTVSGRARYEQYF
-	TRBJ2-7	TRBD2	TRBV6-4	TGTGCCAGCAGTGACTGGACTAGCGACCACTACGAGCAGTACTTC	CASSDWTSDHYEQYF
-	TRBJ2-3	-	TRBV10-3	TGTGCCATCAGTGAGGACAGGGAGGGAGGCACAGATACGCAGTATTTT	CAISEDREGGTDTQYF
-	TRBJ2-7	-	TRBV4-1	TGCGCCAGCAGCTCGGGACGGGCCTACGAGCAGTACTTC	CASSSGRAYEQYF
-	TRBJ2-7	TRBD2	TRBV20-1	TGCAGTGCTAGAAACCCGGGACTAGGTTACGAGCAGTACTTC	CSARNPGLGYEQYF
-	TRBJ2-1	TRBD2	TRBV5-6	TGTGCCAGCAGCTTGGTTGGGCTAGCGGGAGCCCTCTCCTACAATGAGCAGTTCTTC	CASSLVGLAGALSYNEQFF
-	TRBJ2-5	-	TRBV7-7	TGTGCCAGCAGCTTAGGATCTTTCGGGAGTCTGGGAGAGACCCAGTACTTC	CASSLGSFGSLGETQYF
-	TRBJ1-4	-	TRBV6-7	TGTGCCAGCAGTTACTCGGTCGAAAAACTGTTTTTT	CASSYSVEKLFF
many	TRBJ1-3	-	TRBV19	TGTGCCAGTAGTGTATCAGGGGCTGGAAACACCATATATTTT	CASSVSGAGNTIYF
-	TRBJ2-3	-	TRBV5-1	TGCGCCAGCAGCTATTTCGAGCGGGGCACAGATACGCAGTATTTT	CASSYFERGTDTQYF
-	TRBJ2-7	-	TRBV7-8	TGTGCCAGCAGCACCCTCGGCGGGACAACCTACGAGCAGTACTTC	CASSTLGGTTYEQYF
-	TRBJ2-3	-	TRBV12-3/TRBV12-4	TGTGCCACCAGTGGAGCAAGCGTGTCCGATACGCAGTATTTT	CATSGASVSDTQYF
-	TRBJ2-1	TRBD1	TRBV10-3	TGTGCCATCAGTGAGATCGGACAGGGGAAGGAGCAGTTCTTC	CAISEIGQGKEQFF
few	TRBJ1-1	TRBD1	TRBV7-8	TGTGCCAGCAGCATCGGACAGGGGCGTGGAGCTTTCTTT	CASSIGQGRGAFF
many	TRBJ2-3	-	TRBV18	TGTGCCAGCTCACCATCTGGAGGGGGCACAGATACGCAGTATTTT	CASSPSGGGTDTQYF
-	TRBJ2-2	-	TRBV7-9	TGTGCCAGCAGCACCCCGACCGTAGACTCGAACACCGGGGAGCTGTTTTTT	CASSTPTVDSNTGELFF
many	TRBJ2-2	TRBD1	TRBV5-1	TGCGCCAGCAGCTTGTTGTGGACAGGGAACACCGGGGAGCTGTTTTTT	CASSLLWTGNTGELFF
once	TRBJ1-5	-	TRBV30	TGTGCCTGGAGTGTGGGACAAAGACAGCCCCAGCATTTT	CAWSVGQRQPQHF
-	TRBJ1-4	-	TRBV2	TGTGCCAGCAGTCGCGATTCCGCAACTAATGAAAAACTGTTTTTT	CASSRDSATNEKLFF
-	TRBJ2-3	-	TRBV24-1	TGTGCCACCAGTGATTCGAACAGACTAGGGGGGAAGCAGTATTTT	CATSDSNRLGGKQYF
few	TRBJ2-5	TRBD1	TRBV5-6	TGTGCCAGCAGCTGGGGAACAGGGGGGCAAGAGACCCAGTACTTC	CASSWGTGGQETQYF
medium-sized	TRBJ2-7	-	TRBV9	TGTGCCAGCAGCGCCTTAGACAGGGAGGCTAGTGAGCAGTACTTC	CASSALDREASEQYF
-	TRBJ2-3	-	TRBV7-6	TGTGCCAGCAGCCGGACCCGAGTCGGCGTACAAGATACGCAGTATTTT	CASSRTRVGVQDTQYF
-	TRBJ1-6	-	TRBV9	TGTGCCAGCAGCGTTTTAGCGTCGGACTCACCCCTCCACTTT	CASSVLASDSPLHF
-	TRBJ1-6	TRBD1	TRBV20-1	TGCAGTGCCCAGGCGGGACAGTATAATTCACCCCTCCACTTT	CSAQAGQYNSPLHF
-	TRBJ1-6	TRBD1	TRBV28	TGTGCCAGCAGTCCTCGGCGGACAGGGAGGGATTCACCTCTCCACTTT	CASSPRRTGRDSPLHF
-	TRBJ2-3	TRBD1	TRBV20-1	TGCAGTGCTGGCCGACAGGGGGTGGACACAGATACGCAGTATTTT	CSAGRQGVDTDTQYF
-	TRBJ2-3	-	TRBV10-3	TGTGCCATCAGCGATGCCAGCGCAGATACGCAGTATTTT	CAISDASADTQYF
many	TRBJ1-2	TRBD1	TRBV19	TGTGCCAGTGCCCAGGGGGCAAGGGGCTACACCTTC	CASAQGARGYTF
-	TRBJ2-1	-	TRBV7-8	TGTGCCAGCAGCGACATAGGGGGGGGGCGTAATACGGATGAGCAGTTCTTC	CASSDIGGGRNTDEQFF